This paragraph reports one TCR beta chain. Only a few counts were recorded for this clonotype. It has no known antigen specificity. Base qualities are missing; no much larger clone stands one base away. Receptor amplification or capture employed 5' RACE. Sequencing was carried out with an Illumina HiSeq 2500. A second 7 to 11 cycle PCR used a sample-barcoded 5' primer and a J-beta primer mix. A unique molecular identifier was introduced onto each TCR beta cDNA molecule by a template-switch 5' adaptor carrying 12 random nucleotides. Each sample yielded at least 2.5 million CDR3-containing paired-end reads. First-strand cDNA was synthesized from all RNA with the Mint cDNA synthesis kit, primed by a TRBC-specific oligonucleotide. Following uracil-DNA glycosylase treatment, all cDNA underwent a first 18-cycle PCR with the universal primers M1SS and BC2_uni_R. The authors' analysis ran thus. Normalization of each sample was performed by random selection of 1 million high-quality reads, each carrying a distinct molecular identifier. Instead of being binned into consensus sequences, reads that shared molecular identifiers were thrown out. MiTCR, run with a Q25 quality threshold and the strictest error-elimination algorithm, handled CDR3 identification, clonotype clustering and error correction. Lower-bound total TCR beta diversity was estimated with a nonparametric unseen species model using Euler transformation. Starting from the raw public reads, TCRdb applied fastp trimming at Q25, assembled clones with MiXCR and retained in-frame beta chains. Rows with a matching CDR3 protein are joined into one entry that keeps the most common DNA and genes. None of the V and J calls come from the authors' own analysis; TCRdb made them. Across this sample there are 800,000 to 950,000 distinct CDR3 sequences, with roughly 43% seen only once. Jointly, the top ten make up under 15% of the sample.

This specimen belongs to a study of blood T cells in healthy people across ages (dated by TCRdb to the mid-2010s). About the investigation overall: In model experiments, template switching captured roughly one uniquely barcoded TCR beta cDNA molecule for every two T cells. Using deep sequencing normalized with unique cDNA molecular identifiers, the study measured how TCR beta repertoire diversity changes with age. Four age groups were formed from the donors: young (average about 17 years), middle-aged (approximately 39), aged (approximately 60) and long-lived (about 80). To avoid experimental bias, donors of different ages were randomly spread across the sequencing lanes. Two additional independent replicas of 1 million unique cDNA reads from the same blood draw were analyzed for two donors (one aged 18 to 30 and one aged 80 or older).

The germline V gene gives CDR1 as SGDLS and CDR2 as YYNGEE. Relative to germline, V is 3 bases shorter and J is 4 bases shorter, with 13 bases between their ends. The CDR3 measures 15 amino acids from cysteine to phenylalanine. The kept DNA is CDR3 alone, 45 bases in frame from the first base. Paper-wide results and their limitations: Observed TCR beta diversity per million T cells fell roughly linearly with age, and a significant reduction was already apparent by age around 40. Compared with the aged group, the long-lived group had more naive CD4+ T cells, fewer expanded clones and increased TCR diversity, a pattern suggesting age selection. Observed TCR beta diversity correlated strongly with the percentage of naive T cells measured by flow cytometry. Estimates of total diversity based on one million sequenced T cells were considered lower bounds and underestimates. Since profiling was done on bulk unsorted PBMCs, naive and antigen-experienced compartments could not be conclusively compared. Donor CMV infection status was unknown, potentially confounding age-related changes in expanded clonotypes.

The approximately 41 donors, aged 6 to 90 years, were systemically healthy Caucasian individuals from Russia. Each donor gave approximately 9.3 milliliters of peripheral blood, collected into EDTA-treated Vacutainer tubes. Ficoll-Paque density-gradient centrifugation was used to isolate PBMCs, with at least 7 million per sample. Trizol reagent was used to extract total RNA from the PBMCs, yielding at least 6 micrograms per sample. For every donor, an aliquot of PBMCs went through flow cytometry to measure the percentages of naive CD45RAhigh/CD27high T cells. The material sequenced was blood. This chain joins TRBV9 to TRBJ1-4, with TRBD1 tentatively as D gene (5 bases match). The TCR originated in a man aged 25 to 45 in good health. CDR3 sequence: CASSGGDSLNEKLFF. The DNA sequence is as follows: TGTGCCAGCAGCGGTGGAGACAGCCTTAATGAAAAACTGTTTTTT.